This TCR beta chain was recovered during a study of shared clonotypes between healthy human individuals. Whole-study context: Per-donor plates numbered three CD4 naive, three CD4 memory, two CD8 naive and one CD8 memory. Study-wide results and caveats: Read depth was anticipated to influence clonotype sharing among donors.

Naivety among CD8 cells was defined by CD45RO negativity and positive CCR7 selection, thereby excluding terminally differentiated effector memory CD45RA+ cells. Germline values: CDR1 MNHNY, CDR2 SVGAGI (reference sequence). Trimming removed 4 bases at V and 4 bases at J, with 15 bases between. The CDR3 length is 15 residues. For this clone: Its specificity is unknown.

Evenly divided among several immunoSEQ plates was the genomic DNA of each subset. Method: immunoSEQ multiplex PCR; TCRdb's copy keeps in-frame clones and lacks some. The sample includes around 610,000 clones, around 96% of them seen just once. The sample taken for sequencing was naive CD8+ T cells sorted from blood. This TCR derives from a woman aged 30 to 39 in good health. The rearrangement uses TRBV6-6 and TRBJ2-3; D possibly matches TRBD1 or TRBD2 (5 bases each). The CDR3 DNA is TGTGCCAGCAGTTGGGGGACGGACGGAGCAGATACGCAGTATTTT. Its translation: CASSWGTDGADTQYF.